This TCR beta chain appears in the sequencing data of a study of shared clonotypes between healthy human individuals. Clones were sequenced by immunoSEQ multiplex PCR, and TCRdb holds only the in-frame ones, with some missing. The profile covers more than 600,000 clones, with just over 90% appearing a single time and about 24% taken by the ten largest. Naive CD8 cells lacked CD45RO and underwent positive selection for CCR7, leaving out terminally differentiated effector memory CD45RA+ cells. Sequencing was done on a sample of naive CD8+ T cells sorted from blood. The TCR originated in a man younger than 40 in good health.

The CDR3 DNA sequence: TGTGCCAGCAGCCCCCGGACAGGGGGCGTTTTAGAGACCCAGTACTTC. Protein sequence: CASSPRTGGVLETQYF. The rearrangement uses TRBV7-9 and TRBJ2-5, with 11 bases lining up with TRBD1. Germline CDR1 is SEHNR and CDR2 is FQNEAQ (reference sequence). The CDR3 covers 16 residues. V trimming: 5 bases; J trimming: 4 bases; junction bases outside the gene matches: 9.